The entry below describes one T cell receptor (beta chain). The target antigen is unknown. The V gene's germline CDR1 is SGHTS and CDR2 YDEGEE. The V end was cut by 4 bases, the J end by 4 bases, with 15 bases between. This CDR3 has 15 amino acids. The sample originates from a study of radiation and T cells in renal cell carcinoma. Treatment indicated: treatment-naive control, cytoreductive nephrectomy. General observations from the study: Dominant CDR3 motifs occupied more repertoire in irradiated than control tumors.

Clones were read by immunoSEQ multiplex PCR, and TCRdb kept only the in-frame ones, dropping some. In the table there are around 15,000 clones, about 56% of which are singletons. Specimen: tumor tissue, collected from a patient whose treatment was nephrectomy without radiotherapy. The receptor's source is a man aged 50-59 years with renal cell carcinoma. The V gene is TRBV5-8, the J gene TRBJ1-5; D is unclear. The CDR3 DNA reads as TGTGCCAGCAGCCTTGACGGACGGGGAAATCAGCCCCAGCATTTT. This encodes CASSLDGRGNQPQHF.